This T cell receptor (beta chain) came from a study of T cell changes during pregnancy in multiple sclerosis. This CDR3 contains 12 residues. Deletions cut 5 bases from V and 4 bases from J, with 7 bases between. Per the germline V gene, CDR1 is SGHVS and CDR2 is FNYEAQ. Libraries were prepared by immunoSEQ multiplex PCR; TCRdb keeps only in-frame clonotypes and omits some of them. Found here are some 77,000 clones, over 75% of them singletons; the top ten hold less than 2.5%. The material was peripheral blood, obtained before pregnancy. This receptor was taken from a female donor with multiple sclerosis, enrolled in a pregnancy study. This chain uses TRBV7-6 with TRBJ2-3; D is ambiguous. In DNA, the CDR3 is TGTGCCAGCAGCCCCCCTGCAGATACGCAGTATTTT. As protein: CASSPPADTQYF.